The 11 T cell receptor beta chains given below trace back to one sample, sequenced in a study of blood T cells in healthy people across ages. The second PCR ran about 7 to 12 cycles with a sample-barcoded 5' primer and J-beta primers. TCRdb used MiXCR to reprocess the 5' RACE reads, holding one entry per CDR3 protein. The table shows some 760,000 distinct CDR3 sequences, with more than 20% occurring only once. This same sample was also taken into another study, of T cells of mothers and their children.

What was sequenced was blood. Receptor source: a boy younger than 18 in good health.

The gene calls are TRBV29-1 and TRBJ2-7; unclear D gene. Trimming removed 3 bases at V and 2 bases at J, with 8 bases between. CDR3 length: 12 residues. Per germline, CDR1 SQVTM and CDR2 ANQGSEA. The CDR3: CSVDPETYEQYF. The CDR3 coding sequence is TGCAGCGTTGACCCAGAAACCTACGAGCAGTACTTC.

The rearrangement uses TRBV10-3 and TRBJ2-5; D remains unclear. The DNA end is a closer match to TRBJ2-7, so the J assignment may be wrong. The V gene's germline CDR1 is ENHRY and CDR2 SYGVKD. This CDR3 region has 12 residues. CDR3 nucleotides: TGTGCCATCAGTGAAGCGCCGTACGAGCAGTACTTC. It codes for CAISEAPYEQYF.

J is TRBJ2-5 and V is TRBV7-2, with 7 nucleotides matching TRBD1. The junction had 7 bases not matched to a gene; V was cut back by 4 bases and J by 2 bases. Germline loops: CDR1 SGHTA, CDR2 FQGNSA. There are 15 residues in the CDR3. The CDR3 coding sequence is TGTGCCAGCAGCTCGAAGACAGGGTGGCAAGAGACCCAGTACTTC. As protein: CASSSKTGWQETQYF.

This chain links TRBV10-3 with TRBJ2-5, with D hard to call. The CDR3 contains 12 residues. V lost 3 bases to trimming and J lost 4 bases, with 6 bases between them. CDR1 is ENHRY and CDR2 is SYGVKD in the germline V gene. CDR3 in DNA: TGTGCCATCAGTGAAAAGGGAGAGACCCAGTACTTC. Amino acids: CAISEKGETQYF.

The chain uses TRBV12-3 or TRBV12-4 and TRBJ2-5; no reliable D call. The CDR3 has 15 amino acids. The germline V and J ends were trimmed by 6 bases and 1 base, with 15 bases remaining between them. Here the CDR3 reads CASSPPLAGQETQYF. The CDR3 DNA reads TGTGCCAGCAGCCCGCCTTTGGCAGGCCAAGAGACCCAGTACTTC.

The chain couples TRBV12-3 or TRBV12-4 to TRBJ2-7; either TRBD1 or TRBD2 may supply D (6 bases each). Deletions cut 4 bases from V and 6 bases from J, with 13 bases between. CDR3 size: 13 residues. The CDR3 loop is CASSSAGGVEQYF. CDR3 coding DNA: TGTGCCAGCAGTTCAGCCGGGGGCGTCGAGCAGTACTTC.

This clonotype turned up a few times. The V call is TRBV7-2, the J call TRBJ2-3; TRBD2 matches at 7 bases. The CDR3 length is 16 residues. V lost 3 bases to trimming and J lost 6 bases; unmatched junction nucleotides: 12. Germline CDR1 SGHTA, CDR2 FQGNSA. As DNA, the CDR3 is TGTGCCAGCAGCTTCTTGGCGGGGGAGGTGGTGGATACGCAGTATTTT. Protein product: CASSFLAGEVVDTQYF.

J is TRBJ2-3 and V is TRBV5-1; D is ambiguous. CDR3 length: 16 amino acids. In germline, CDR1 is SGHRS, CDR2 YFSETQ. Trimming pared 0 bases from V and 1 base from J, leaving 12 bases between. CDR3 nucleotide sequence: TGCGCCAGCAGCTTGGGTAATCTTCCTCGCACAGATACGCAGTATTTT. It encodes CASSLGNLPRTDTQYF.

This clonotype was seen just once. The CDR3 is CASLTTGGNYGYTF. The CDR3 DNA reads TGTGCCAGCCTAACGACCGGGGGCAACTATGGCTACACCTTC. The chain couples TRBV2 to TRBJ1-2, with D possibly matching TRBD1 (6 bases). Germline V gives CDR1 SNHLY, CDR2 FYNNEI. Trimming left V 8 bases short and J 2 bases short, with 15 bases between. The CDR3 is made up of 14 amino acids.

The V gene is TRBV3-1, the J gene TRBJ1-2; 10 positions match TRBD1. The CDR3 runs 16 residues. Germline V gene data show CDR1 as LGHDT and CDR2 as YNNKEL (reference sequence). The J segment lost 4 bases and the V segment lost 0 bases, leaving 5 bases of the junction unmatched. In DNA form, the CDR3 reads TGTGCCAGCAGCCAAGAACGACAGGGGGCTCGCTATGGCTACACCTTC. This sequence encodes CASSQERQGARYGYTF.

The count of this clonotype is one. Compared with germline, one end of the junction differs, possibly owing to a read error. J is TRBJ2-3 and V is TRBV29-1; D may correspond to TRBD1 or TRBD2 (6 bases each). CDR1 is SQVTM and CDR2 is ANQGSEA in the germline V gene. The CDR3 runs 14 residues. This CDR3 is CSVVVYGGTDAQYF. CDR3 bases: TGCAGCGTTGTAGTTTACGGGGGCACAGATGCGCAGTATTTT.